The source of this TCR beta chain is a study of T cell repertoires in cytomegalovirus infection. Study information: Peptides in the study included HLA-C-restricted and HLA-B-restricted CMV epitopes. Shared public TCR beta signatures pointed to both CMV infection and a matching HLA type. The study, taken as a whole, reports: The cumulative frequency of public TCR beta families distinguished individuals who carried CMV together with the relevant HLA. HLA-C-restricted CMV-specific TCR beta clonotypes were dominant in the ex vivo response.

Turning to this clonotype: What it recognizes is unknown. A much more abundant neighbour one base away suggests this may be a read error.

Using its own MiXCR run on the reads, TCRdb lists one record per CDR3 protein. The sample lists more than 250,000 distinct CDR3 sequences, approximately 25% occurring once. The specimen comprised cultured PBMCs, sampled from culture after CMV antigen stimulation. The source is a human donor in good health (CMV status not recorded). Some clones in this sample may be carry-over from other donors' samples.

The CDR3 sequence: CASSPRGINNQPQHF. CDR3 nucleotides: TGTGCCAGCAGTCCTAGGGGTATTAACAATCAGCCCCAGCATTTT. This chain joins TRBV12-3 or TRBV12-4 and TRBJ1-5; possibly TRBD1 for D (5 bases). There are 15 residues in the CDR3. Trimming pared 5 bases from V and 3 bases from J, leaving 14 bases between.